Listed below are T cell receptor beta chains from one sample, sequenced in a study of metastatic and nonmetastatic thyroid tumors. MiXCR was used by TCRdb to re-call the PCR reads. This sample yields about 16,000 clones, of which 15% to 19% are seen a single time; 17% belongs to the top ten. Sequencing was done on a sample of blood. All receptors derive from a female donor with papillary thyroid cancer or a benign thyroid nodule (not recorded which). Some clones in this sample may be carry-over from other donors' samples. The CDR3 runs from the conserved cysteine through the conserved F or W. A D gene is named only where the DNA matches it firmly. Size values are once, few and many counts, or a class for expanded clones, and some rows have none.

j_call clone_size v_call d_call cdr3_aa cdr3_nt
TRBJ2-7 medium-sized TRBV28 - CASTPGSSYEQYF TGTGCCAGCACCCCGGGTTCTTCCTACGAGCAGTACTTC
TRBJ2-3 many TRBV4-1 TRBD1 CASSQDMGQGEDTQYF TGCGCCAGCAGCCAAGATATGGGACAGGGGGAAGATACGCAGTATTTT
TRBJ2-5 many TRBV20-1 - CSASHAGLETQYF TGCAGTGCTAGTCATGCAGGGTTGGAGACCCAGTACTTC
TRBJ2-2 many TRBV18 - CASSRTGNTGELFF TGTGCCAGCTCACGTACAGGGAACACCGGGGAGCTGTTTTTT
TRBJ2-1 - TRBV20-1 - CSASSAGEQFF TGCAGTGCTAGCTCGGCGGGGGAGCAGTTCTTC
TRBJ2-1 many TRBV5-1 - CASSLGVSIRYNEQFF TGCGCCAGCAGCTTGGGTGTGTCTATAAGATACAATGAGCAGTTCTTC
TRBJ2-5 many TRBV29-1 - CSVARAQETQYF TGCAGCGTTGCGCGGGCCCAAGAGACCCAGTACTTC
TRBJ2-7 medium-sized TRBV6-1 - CASSPPALGGREQYF TGTGCCAGCAGCCCGCCCGCTTTGGGGGGCCGCGAGCAGTACTTC
TRBJ1-5 many TRBV19 - CASSIAVNSNQPQHF TGTGCCAGTAGTATAGCGGTAAATAGCAATCAGCCCCAGCATTTT
TRBJ2-7 many TRBV7-9 - CASSSWTATTYEQYF TGTGCCAGCAGCTCCTGGACAGCTACCACCTACGAGCAGTACTTC
TRBJ1-6 - TRBV5-4 - CASSAQRQGRDSPLHF TGTGCCAGCAGCGCCCAAAGGCAGGGAAGAGATTCACCCCTCCACTTT
TRBJ2-4 many TRBV5-1 TRBD2 CASALGGGNIQYF TGCGCCAGCGCCTTGGGGGGGGGAAACATTCAGTACTTC
TRBJ2-2 medium-sized TRBV12-3/TRBV12-4 - CASSYPRGRTDTGELFF TGTGCCAGCAGTTACCCCCGCGGACGGACCGACACCGGGGAGCTGTTTTTT
TRBJ2-7 medium-sized TRBV28 - CASKREASSYEQYF TGTGCCAGCAAAAGGGAAGCAAGCTCCTACGAGCAGTACTTC
TRBJ2-6 many TRBV30 TRBD1 CAWSPSGTGLDSGANVLTF TGTGCCTGGAGTCCCTCCGGGACAGGGCTGGATAGTGGGGCCAACGTCCTGACTTTC
TRBJ2-1 medium-sized TRBV19 - CASSTGSEQFF TGTGCCAGTAGTACGGGGAGTGAGCAGTTCTTC
TRBJ2-7 - TRBV10-1 TRBD1 CASSLQGAPCEHYF TGCGCCAGCAGTTTACAGGGGGCCCCCTGCGAGCATTACTTC
TRBJ1-2 many TRBV7-9 - CASSLASRVRRGYTF TGTGCCAGCAGTCTAGCCTCCCGGGTAAGGAGAGGCTACACCTTC
TRBJ1-6 few TRBV10-2 TRBD1 CASSGQGVNSPLHF TGCGCCAGCAGTGGACAGGGTGTCAATTCACCCCTCCACTTT
TRBJ2-2 - TRBV7-9 - CASSSVSYTGELFF TGTGCCAGCAGCTCGGTGTCGTACACCGGGGAGCTGTTTTTT
TRBJ2-1 medium-sized TRBV6-2/TRBV6-3 TRBD2 CASGTLGRAGGSYNEQFF TGTGCCAGCGGAACCCTCGGGAGGGCCGGGGGCTCCTACAATGAGCAGTTCTTC
TRBJ2-7 - TRBV4-1 - CASSHRDRDGGEQYF TGCGCCAGCAGCCACCGGGACCGGGACGGAGGGGAGCAGTACTTC
TRBJ1-1 many TRBV7-9 - CASSPPEGGNTEAFF TGTGCCAGCAGCCCGCCGGAAGGTGGAAACACTGAAGCTTTCTTT
TRBJ2-7 - TRBV7-8 TRBD1 CASSLEDRGRHEQYF TGTGCCAGCAGCTTAGAGGACAGGGGGCGACACGAGCAGTACTTC
TRBJ2-5 many TRBV5-1 TRBD1 CASSPLGTGQETQYF TGCGCCAGCAGCCCGCTCGGGACAGGGCAAGAGACCCAGTACTTC
TRBJ1-3 medium-sized TRBV6-1 - CASSDNYLSGNTIYF TGTGCCAGCAGTGACAACTATCTCTCTGGAAACACCATATATTTT
TRBJ2-5 few TRBV5-6 TRBD1 CASRTFGQGRQETQYF TGTGCCAGCAGGACCTTCGGACAGGGTCGTCAAGAGACCCAGTACTTC
TRBJ2-1 many TRBV5-1 TRBD1 CASSASPGQGFDEQFF TGCGCCAGCTCAGCCTCTCCGGGACAGGGTTTCGATGAGCAGTTCTTC
TRBJ1-3 many TRBV28 TRBD1 CAAIGTASGNTIYF TGTGCAGCTATAGGGACAGCCTCTGGAAACACCATATATTTT
TRBJ2-2 many TRBV6-1 TRBD1 CASTPQGAGTGELFF TGTGCCAGCACCCCACAGGGGGCGGGCACCGGGGAGCTGTTTTTT
TRBJ2-7 medium-sized TRBV10-1 - CASSESGQGGNYEQYF TGCGCCAGCAGTGAGTCGGGTCAGGGGGGTAACTACGAGCAGTACTTC
TRBJ2-1 many TRBV19 TRBD2 CASSIVGTSNEQFF TGTGCCAGTAGTATAGTGGGGACTAGCAATGAGCAGTTCTTC
TRBJ2-1 many TRBV7-9 TRBD2 CASSRTSGEQFF TGTGCCAGCAGCCGGACTAGCGGGGAGCAGTTCTTC
TRBJ2-1 medium-sized TRBV24-1 - CAPQLAESYNEQFF TGTGCCCCCCAGCTGGCGGAAAGCTACAATGAGCAGTTCTTC
TRBJ1-5 many TRBV2 TRBD1 CASRGTVTQPQHF TGTGCCAGCAGGGGGACAGTTACTCAGCCCCAGCATTTT
TRBJ2-6 medium-sized TRBV27 - CASSGRYSGANVLTF TGTGCCAGCAGTGGACGTTACTCTGGGGCCAACGTCCTGACTTTC
TRBJ1-2 medium-sized TRBV6-5 TRBD1 CASSYFRQGGGYTF TGTGCCAGCAGTTACTTTCGACAGGGGGGGGGCTACACCTTC
TRBJ1-1 many TRBV30 - CAWGVRLWNTEAFF TGTGCCTGGGGGGTCAGATTATGGAACACTGAAGCTTTCTTT
TRBJ1-1 medium-sized TRBV6-1 - CASTATDETEAFF TGTGCCAGCACCGCCACCGATGAAACTGAAGCTTTCTTT
TRBJ1-1 many TRBV12-3/TRBV12-4 - CASSRRTEAFF TGTGCCAGCAGCCGACGGACTGAAGCTTTCTTT
TRBJ1-1 medium-sized TRBV6-1 TRBD1 CASTSQGAEAFF TGTGCCAGCACTTCACAGGGGGCGGAAGCTTTCTTT
TRBJ2-7 many TRBV20-1 TRBD2 CSASGGLAGGEQYF TGCAGTGCTAGTGGGGGACTAGCGGGAGGCGAGCAGTACTTC
TRBJ1-6 medium-sized TRBV28 - CATLAQGSYNSPLHF TGTGCCACCCTTGCTCAGGGCTCCTATAATTCACCCCTCCACTTT
TRBJ2-3 medium-sized TRBV6-6 - CASSYSIQGTQPPDTQYF TGTGCCAGCAGTTACTCGATTCAAGGGACACAGCCGCCAGATACGCAGTATTTT
TRBJ1-4 few TRBV25-1 - CASSEYRVADGRPRLFF TGTGCCAGCAGTGAATATCGCGTTGCGGACGGCCGGCCTAGGCTGTTTTTT
TRBJ2-7 few TRBV28 TRBD2 CASSSPQGAGGLSEQYF TGTGCCAGCAGTTCTCCCCAGGGTGCGGGGGGGCTCTCCGAGCAGTACTTC
TRBJ2-1 few TRBV27 TRBD2 CASSLGTSGSVNEQFF TGTGCCAGCAGTCTCGGGACTAGCGGGAGCGTAAATGAGCAGTTCTTC
TRBJ1-4 many TRBV18 - CASSQVEHEKLFF TGTGCCAGCTCACAAGTGGAGCATGAAAAACTGTTTTTT
TRBJ1-2 many TRBV10-3 - CAISDFGGARDGYTF TGTGCCATCAGTGATTTTGGGGGGGCGCGTGATGGCTACACCTTC
TRBJ2-1 many TRBV12-3/TRBV12-4 - CASSFVGGANEQFF TGTGCCAGCAGTTTCGTCGGGGGCGCCAATGAGCAGTTCTTC
TRBJ1-1 many TRBV11-2 - CASSLATAEAFF TGTGCCAGCAGCTTAGCGACAGCTGAAGCTTTCTTT
TRBJ2-7 - TRBV6-1 - CASSEWQGYEHYF TGTGCCAGCAGTGAATGGCAGGGCTACGAGCATTACTTC
TRBJ2-7 medium-sized TRBV28 - CASSTAGLKGNEQYF TGTGCCAGCAGCACCGCGGGATTAAAGGGAAACGAGCAGTACTTC
TRBJ1-1 - TRBV20-1 - CSASRGGDTEAFF TGCAGTGCTAGTCGGGGAGGGGACACTGAAGCTTTCTTT
TRBJ2-3 medium-sized TRBV6-1 - CASSEVGAGPDTQYF TGTGCCAGCAGTGAGGTGGGGGCGGGACCAGATACGCAGTATTTT
TRBJ1-5 many TRBV2 - CASSENRASNQPQHF TGTGCCAGCAGTGAAAATCGGGCTAGCAATCAGCCCCAGCATTTT
TRBJ1-1 - TRBV20-1 - CSALGQSATEAFF TGCAGTGCTCTTGGACAGTCGGCCACTGAAGCTTTCTTT
TRBJ2-1 many TRBV2 TRBD1 CASSELGQSYNEQFF TGTGCCAGCAGTGAGTTGGGACAGTCGTACAATGAGCAGTTCTTC